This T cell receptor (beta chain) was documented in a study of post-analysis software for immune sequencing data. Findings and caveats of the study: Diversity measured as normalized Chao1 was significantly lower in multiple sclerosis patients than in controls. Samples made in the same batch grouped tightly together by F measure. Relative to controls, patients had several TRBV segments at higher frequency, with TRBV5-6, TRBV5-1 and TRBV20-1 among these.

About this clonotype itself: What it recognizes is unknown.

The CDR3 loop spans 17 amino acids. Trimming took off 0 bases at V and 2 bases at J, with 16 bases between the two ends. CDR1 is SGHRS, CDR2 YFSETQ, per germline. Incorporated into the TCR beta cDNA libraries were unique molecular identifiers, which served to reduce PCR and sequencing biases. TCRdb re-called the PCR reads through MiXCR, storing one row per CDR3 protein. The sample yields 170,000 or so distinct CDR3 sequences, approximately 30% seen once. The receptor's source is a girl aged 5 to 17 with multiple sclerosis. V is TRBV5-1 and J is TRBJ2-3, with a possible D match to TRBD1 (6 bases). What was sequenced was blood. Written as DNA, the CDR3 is TGCGCCAGCAGCTTGGCCGACAGGAAAGGGCCCACAGATACGCAGTATTTT. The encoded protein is CASSLADRKGPTDTQYF.